This passage covers 29 T cell receptor beta chains from one sample sequenced in a study of shared clonotypes between healthy human individuals. The table came from immunoSEQ multiplex PCR; TCRdb's copy has only in-frame clones and leaves some out. This sample has 2 million to 2.5 million clones, with approximately 94% found just once. The sample taken for sequencing was naive CD4+ T cells sorted from blood. Documented subset: CD45RA+ positively selected. The receptor set was obtained from a man aged 18 to 29 in good health.

V usage is TRBV10-3 and J usage is TRBJ2-3; D remains ambiguous. Per germline, CDR1 ENHRY and CDR2 SYGVKD. Between the trimmed V and J ends, which lost 10 bases and 5 bases, there was a span of 16 bases. The length of the CDR3 is 13 residues. DNA for the CDR3: TGTGCCACCCGACATGCCCAGGAAGATACGCAGTATTTT. Its protein product is CATRHAQEDTQYF.

The chain uses TRBV4-3 and TRBJ2-2; D not certain. V was pared by 3 bases and J by 6 bases, with 11 bases between. This CDR3 is built from 14 residues. Per the germline V gene, CDR1 is LGHNA and CDR2 is YSLEER. The CDR3 nucleotides are TGCGCCAGCAGCCAGGCATCCCCAGCCGGGGAGCTGTTTTTT. It codes for CASSQASPAGELFF.

The rearrangement uses TRBV18 and TRBJ2-3; D not resolved. Trimming took 6 bases from V and 6 from J, leaving 13 bases between them. This CDR3 comprises 13 residues. The germline gives CDR1 KGHSH, CDR2 LQKENI. CDR3 DNA sequence: TGTGCCAGCTCCGAGCTCCAGCAGGATACGCAGTATTTT. Translating gives CASSELQQDTQYF.

The gene calls are TRBV6-5 and TRBJ2-7; D is ambiguous. This CDR3 contains 12 residues. The V end lost 6 bases, the J end lost 7 bases, and 13 bases lay between the germline ends. Per the germline V gene, CDR1 is MNHEY and CDR2 is SVGAGI. The CDR3 here is CASSRTLGEQYF. The CDR3 coding sequence is TGTGCCAGCAGCCGGACCCTCGGGGAGCAGTACTTC.

The CDR3 DNA is TGTGCCAGCAGTTACAGCCCAGGGGCCTTCAGCAATCAGCCCCAGCATTTT. This encodes CASSYSPGAFSNQPQHF. The gene calls are TRBV6-8 and TRBJ1-5; D is perhaps TRBD1 (6 bases). The germline CDR1 and CDR2 sequences are MNHGY and SAAAGT. This CDR3 has 17 residues. The V end was cut by 2 bases, the J end by 1 base, with 15 bases between.

CDR3 loop: CASSEIRTGGADTQYF. Written as DNA, the CDR3 is TGTGCCAGCAGTGAAATCCGGACAGGGGGGGCAGATACGCAGTATTTT. The gene calls are TRBV2 and TRBJ2-3; 10 nucleotides match TRBD1. The CDR3 loop spans 16 amino acids. V was pared by 2 bases and J by 4 bases, with 6 bases of the junction left unmatched. The germline V gene has CDR1 SNHLY and CDR2 FYNNEI.

V gene TRBV11-2 combines with J gene TRBJ1-1; no reliable D call. This CDR3 contains 14 residues. V lost 5 bases and J lost 4, with 14 bases in between. Per germline, CDR1 SGHAT and CDR2 FQNNGV. CDR3 coding DNA: TGTGCCAGCAGCCCCCCAGCCGGGTCCACTGAAGCTTTCTTT. Its protein product is CASSPPAGSTEAFF.

The chain employs TRBV6-1 and TRBJ2-3; D is possibly TRBD2 (6 bases). With 6 bases removed from V and 5 bases from J, the gap between germline ends came to 15 bases. CDR1 is MNHNS, CDR2 SASEGT, per germline. There are 14 residues in the CDR3. The CDR3 DNA sequence: TGTGCCAGCAGGGAGGGTCAGGTTGGAGATACGCAGTATTTT. It yields the protein CASREGQVGDTQYF.

Only one count was recorded for this clone. The chain recombines TRBV5-5 with TRBJ2-1; maybe TRBD2 (6 bases). Germline values: CDR1 SGHKS, CDR2 YYEKEE (reference sequence). The V end lost 1 base, the J end lost 6 bases, and 17 bases lay between the germline ends. This CDR3 has 16 amino acids. The CDR3 region is CASSLFGTPGVNEQFF. CDR3 bases: TGTGCCAGCAGCTTGTTTGGGACTCCCGGGGTCAATGAGCAGTTCTTC. The whole variable domain, remainder taken from reference TRBV5-5 and TRBJ2-1, is DAGVTQSPTHLIKTRGQQVTLRCSPISGHKSVSWYQQVLGQGPQFIFQYYEKEERGRGNFPDRFSARQFPNYSSELNVNALLLGDSALYLCASSLFGTPGVNEQFFGPGTRLTVL.

Concerning this clone itself: Additional DNA sequences in this sample encode the identical CDR3. The rearrangement joins TRBV5-6 to TRBJ2-5, with 16 bases that match TRBD2. The CDR3 spans 16 residues. Trimming cost V 4 bases and J 2 bases; bases outside gene matches: 2. Per the germline V gene, CDR1 is SGHDT and CDR2 is YYEEEE. The CDR3 loop is CASSPGLAGGQETQYF. The CDR3 DNA is TGTGCCAGCAGCCCGGGACTAGCGGGAGGGCAAGAGACCCAGTACTTC.

Points on this clone: Distinct nucleotide sequences in the sample also encode this CDR3. V and J are TRBV7-2 and TRBJ2-1, with TRBD2 identical over 9 bases. CDR1 is SGHTA and CDR2 is FQGNSA in the germline V gene. With 1 base clipped from V and 2 bases from J, the junction kept 0 bases outside the gene matches. This CDR3 has 15 amino acids. The CDR3 is CASSLGLAAYNEQFF. CDR3 sequence (DNA): TGTGCCAGCAGCTTAGGACTAGCGGCCTACAATGAGCAGTTCTTC.

The rearrangement joins TRBV7-9 to TRBJ2-1; 8 nucleotides line up with TRBD2. This CDR3 is built from 14 residues. Germline loops: CDR1 SEHNR, CDR2 FQNEAQ (reference sequence). V was clipped by 4 bases and J by 8 bases; unmatched bases: 7. The CDR3 is CASSSDGRVDEQFF. Written as DNA, the CDR3 is TGTGCCAGCAGCTCCGACGGGAGGGTGGATGAGCAGTTCTTC.

This chain uses TRBV5-1 with TRBJ2-3; 7 nucleotides align to TRBD1. Looked up from germline, CDR1 is SGHRS and CDR2 is YFSETQ. Unmatched junction bases numbered 4, after V lost 3 bases and J lost 3 bases. The CDR3 is 14 amino acids. The CDR3 sequence: CASSYDRATDTQYF. CDR3 nucleotide sequence: TGCGCCAGCAGCTACGACAGGGCTACAGATACGCAGTATTTT.

Regarding this clone: This CDR3 is also generated by other DNA sequences in the sample. The chain recombines TRBV11-2 with TRBJ2-7; 7 nucleotides agree with TRBD1. The CDR3 loop spans 13 amino acids. The J segment lost 5 bases and the V segment lost 3 bases, leaving 4 bases of the junction unmatched. Germline CDR1 reads SGHAT; CDR2 reads FQNNGV. CDR3 nucleotides: TGTGCCAGCAGCTTGGACAGGCTCGACGAGCAGTACTTC. Protein sequence: CASSLDRLDEQYF.

The chain joins TRBV6-1 to TRBJ1-2, with a weak D call TRBD1 (5 bases). Germline lookup yields CDR1 MNHNS and CDR2 SASEGT. The CDR3 has 16 amino acids. Trimming took off 3 bases at V and 4 bases at J, with 18 bases between the two ends. CDR3 sequence: CASSEEPGRMIYGYTF. The CDR3 DNA reads as TGTGCCAGCAGTGAGGAACCGGGACGGATGATCTATGGCTACACCTTC.

The V call is TRBV5-1, the J call TRBJ2-1; D not resolved. The V end was cut by 0 bases, the J end by 6 bases, with 10 bases between. Per germline, CDR1 SGHRS and CDR2 YFSETQ. The CDR3 is 14 residues long. CDR3 nucleotide sequence: TGCGCCAGCAGCTTGGGCCCCGTGGGCAATGAGCAGTTCTTC. This sequence encodes CASSLGPVGNEQFF.

The genes are TRBV10-2 and TRBJ2-2; 11 bases align to TRBD2. V dropped 6 bases and J dropped 8; count of bases not matched to a gene: 11. The CDR3 is 16 amino acids. Germline CDR1 and CDR2: WSHSY and SAAADI. The CDR3: CASRDISGRETGELFF. CDR3 DNA: TGCGCCAGCAGGGACATTAGCGGGAGGGAGACTGGGGAGCTGTTTTTT.

This chain uses TRBV6-6 with TRBJ1-5; D is possibly TRBD1 (6 bases). Germline V gene data show CDR1 as MNHNY and CDR2 as SVGAGI (reference sequence). The CDR3 is 16 amino acids. Between the trimmed V and J ends, which lost 6 bases and 0 bases, there was a span of 15 bases. For the CDR3, the DNA is TGTGCCAGCAGGGGACAAAGTGCTTATAGCAATCAGCCCCAGCATTTT. It is translated as CASRGQSAYSNQPQHF.

The chain recombines TRBV10-3 with TRBJ2-2; D is unclear. Germline-derived CDR1 and CDR2 are ENHRY and SYGVKD. CDR3 length: 16 amino acids. The V end lost 2 bases, the J end lost 0 bases, and 10 bases lay between the germline ends. In DNA form, the CDR3 reads TGTGCCATCAGTGAGAAAAGGGCTACGAACACCGGGGAGCTGTTTTTT. This codes for CAISEKRATNTGELFF.

J is TRBJ2-5 and V is TRBV5-4, with TRBD1 identical over 10 bases. Losses at the gene ends were 4 bases for V and 4 bases for J; bases not matched to a gene: 10. Germline CDR1 SGHNT, CDR2 YYREEE (reference sequence). This CDR3 spans 16 amino acids. Written as DNA, the CDR3 is TGTGCCAGCAGCGCCTCGGGACAGGGGAAGGTAGAGACCCAGTACTTC. Translated, it gives CASSASGQGKVETQYF. The whole variable domain, filled in from reference TRBV5-4 and TRBJ2-5, reads ETGVTQSPTHLIKTRGQQVTLRCSSQSGHNTVSWYQQALGQGPQFIFQYYREEENGRGNFPPRFSGLQFPNYSSELNVNALELDDSALYLCASSASGQGKVETQYFGPGTRLLVL.

The J gene is TRBJ2-5, the V gene TRBV7-9; TRBD2 is a possible D gene (7 bases). The V end was cut by 7 bases, the J end by 5 bases, with 17 bases between. The CDR3 contains 14 residues. Germline CDR1 reads SEHNR; CDR2 reads FQNEAQ (reference sequence). CDR3 amino acids: CASTPWGGEETQYF. CDR3 nucleotide sequence: TGTGCCAGCACACCCTGGGGGGGCGAGGAGACCCAGTACTTC.

The rearrangement links TRBV6-4 to TRBJ2-1; D is unclear. Trimming stripped 7 bases from V and 5 bases from J, with 15 bases between. Germline CDR1 reads MRHNA; CDR2 reads SNTAGT. The CDR3 spans 14 residues. CDR3 DNA sequence: TGTGCCAGCAATAATATCCCTTTGGACAATGAGCAGTTCTTC. Protein: CASNNIPLDNEQFF.

The rearrangement uses TRBV7-8 and TRBJ1-1; D is possibly TRBD1 (6 bases). V lost 5 bases, J lost 1 base, and 11 bases lay in between. Germline V gives CDR1 SGHVS, CDR2 FQNEAQ. This CDR3 comprises 14 residues. The CDR3 sequence is CASSTTQGNTEAFF. The CDR3 DNA reads TGTGCCAGCAGCACCACACAGGGGAACACTGAAGCTTTCTTT.

Concerning this clone: At one of its ends the junction is not consistent with the germline gene, which may arise from a read error. The rearrangement uses TRBV7-7 and TRBJ2-5; 11 bases are shared with TRBD2. The CDR3 loop spans 16 amino acids. CDR1 is SSHAT and CDR2 is FNYEAQ in the germline V gene (reference sequence). CDR3 in DNA: TGTGCTAGCAGCAACGGACTAGCGGGCCCACAAGAGACCCAGTACTTC. Translation gives CASSNGLAGPQETQYF.

The V and J genes are TRBV9 and TRBJ1-4, with D maybe TRBD1 (5 bases). The CDR3 totals 14 residues. Germline V gene sequence: CDR1 SGDLS, CDR2 YYNGEE. Trimming cost V 3 bases and J 8 bases, with 14 bases left between them. The CDR3 protein is CASSGGTLGEKLFF. DNA for the CDR3: TGTGCCAGCAGCGGGGGGACTCTTGGAGAAAAACTGTTTTTT.

This chain connects TRBV6-1 to TRBJ2-7; maybe TRBD2 (5 bases). V shed 3 bases and J shed 2 bases, with 11 bases lying between them. The CDR3 runs 14 residues. Germline assignment: CDR1 MNHNS and CDR2 SASEGT. The CDR3 DNA is TGTGCCAGCAGTGATGGCGGACTGGCCTACGAGCAGTACTTC. Protein: CASSDGGLAYEQYF.

The chain employs TRBV28 and TRBJ1-1, with D perhaps matching TRBD1 (6 bases). Germline CDR1 MDHEN, CDR2 SYDVKM. The V gene lost 6 bases and the J gene lost 1 base, with 18 bases spanning the gap. CDR3 size: 16 residues. The CDR3 nucleotides read TGTGCCAGCAGGCCCTCTGGGGGGGCTTGGAACACTGAAGCTTTCTTT. Its protein is CASRPSGGAWNTEAFF.

The genes are TRBV5-1 and TRBJ2-3, with D unclear. The CDR3 consists of 14 residues. The V end was cut by 4 bases, the J end by 0 bases, with 9 bases between. Germline CDR1 reads SGHRS; CDR2 reads YFSETQ. The CDR3: CASSVRQSTDTQYF. The CDR3 region has the DNA TGCGCCAGCAGCGTACGCCAGAGCACAGATACGCAGTATTTT.

The J gene is TRBJ2-2, the V gene TRBV11-2, with TRBD2 matching 15 bases. V lost 5 bases and J lost 0; bases outside the gene matches: 7. This CDR3 has 19 amino acids. The germline CDR1 and CDR2 sequences are SGHAT and FQNNGV. The CDR3 protein is CASSQPGLAGGTNTGELFF. The CDR3, as DNA: TGTGCCAGCAGCCAACCGGGACTAGCGGGGGGCACGAACACCGGGGAGCTGTTTTTT.